These 22 T cell receptor beta chains originate from one sample sequenced in a study of blood T cell repertoires in COVID-19. The table came from immunoSEQ multiplex PCR; TCRdb's copy has only in-frame clones and leaves some out. The table includes under 450,000 clones, more than 65% detected once. Sequenced: peripheral blood. The source is a human donor with acute or convalescent COVID-19. The donor label of this sample is uncertain.

The chain combines TRBV6-1 with TRBJ1-5; D not resolved. In germline, CDR1 is MNHNS, CDR2 SASEGT. The V end lost 1 base, the J end lost 2 bases, and 9 bases lay between the germline ends. This CDR3 is built from 15 residues. For the CDR3, the DNA is TGTGCCAGCAGTGAAGACAGCATCCGCAATCAGCCCCAGCATTTT. Residues: CASSEDSIRNQPQHF.

The count of this clone is one. The chain combines TRBV5-6 with TRBJ2-7; weak D call: TRBD1 (6 bases). In germline, CDR1 is SGHDT, CDR2 YYEEEE. Deletions cut 4 bases from V and 5 bases from J, with 19 bases between. The CDR3 is made up of 15 amino acids. The CDR3 loop is CASSLGQIIRDEQYF. The CDR3 DNA reads as TGTGCCAGCAGCCTGGGACAAATAATCCGAGACGAGCAGTACTTC. Looking up the rest from reference TRBV5-6 and TRBJ2-7 gives the full variable domain: DAGVTQSPTHLIKTRGQQVTLRCSPKSGHDTVSWYQQALGQGPQFIFQYYEEEERQRGNFPDRFSGHQFPNYSSELNVNALLLGDSALYLCASSLGQIIRDEQYFGPGTRLTVT.

V usage is TRBV7-2 and J usage is TRBJ1-2, with TRBD1 matching over 7 bases. Germline values: CDR1 SGHTA, CDR2 FQGNSA. The ends lost 1 base at V and 3 bases at J; junction bases unmatched: 8. This CDR3 is 16 amino acids long. CDR3 loop: CASSLEFYDRDYGYTF. The CDR3, as DNA: TGTGCCAGCAGCTTAGAATTTTATGACAGGGACTATGGCTACACCTTC.

This chain joins TRBV5-4 and TRBJ2-4; TRBD1 aligns across 9 bases. The CDR3 has 16 residues. CDR1 is SGHNT and CDR2 is YYREEE in the germline V gene (reference sequence). The J segment lost 2 bases and the V segment lost 2 bases, leaving 5 bases of the junction unmatched. CDR3 residues: CASSFSTGGSKNIQYF. In DNA form, the CDR3 reads TGTGCCAGCAGCTTCTCAACAGGGGGCTCCAAAAACATTCAGTACTTC.

This clone occurred a few times. The chain recombines TRBV5-1 with TRBJ1-3; possibly TRBD1 for D (6 bases). V shed 5 bases and J shed 4 bases, with 13 bases lying between them. The CDR3 consists of 14 residues. Germline V gene lookup returns CDR1 SGHRS and CDR2 YFSETQ. DNA for the CDR3: TGCGCCAGCAGGAGACCAGGGGACGGAAACACCATATATTTT. Protein product: CASRRPGDGNTIYF.

The V gene is TRBV6-4, the J gene TRBJ1-1; D possibly corresponds to TRBD1 (5 bases). The CDR3 loop spans 15 amino acids. The ends were cut back, 5 bases at V and 0 bases at J, with 13 bases in the middle. Looked up from germline, CDR1 is MRHNA and CDR2 is SNTAGT. CDR3 region: CASSLTGGLNTEAFF. The CDR3 DNA follows: TGTGCCAGCAGTCTCACGGGGGGTTTGAACACTGAAGCTTTCTTT.

The chain recombines TRBV4-1 with TRBJ2-7; TRBD1 is a possible D gene (6 bases). Trimming left V 1 base short and J 2 bases short, with 9 bases between. CDR1 MGHRA and CDR2 YSYEKL come from the germline V gene. The CDR3 sequence is 14 residues long. CDR3 in amino acids: CASSQGAGAYEQYF. The CDR3 DNA sequence: TGCGCCAGCAGCCAAGGAGCAGGGGCCTACGAGCAGTACTTC.

V is TRBV5-5 and J is TRBJ2-7; no clear D. In germline, CDR1 is SGHKS, CDR2 YYEKEE (reference sequence). V lost 4 bases and J 4 bases, leaving 12 bases between the germline ends. The CDR3 spans 13 residues. The CDR3 nucleotides are TGTGCCAGCAGCGGAGAGCTTTTATACGAGCAGTACTTC. It is translated as CASSGELLYEQYF. The full variable domain, with the rest looked up from reference TRBV5-5 and TRBJ2-7, is DAGVTQSPTHLIKTRGQQVTLRCSPISGHKSVSWYQQVLGQGPQFIFQYYEKEERGRGNFPDRFSARQFPNYSSELNVNALLLGDSALYLCASSGELLYEQYFGPGTRLTVT.

The chain couples TRBV7-2 to TRBJ1-2, with 9 bases lining up with TRBD1. V trimming: 3 bases; J trimming: 7 bases; junction bases outside the gene matches: 6. The CDR3 sequence is 14 residues long. The V gene's germline CDR1 is SGHTA and CDR2 FQGNSA. Here the CDR3 reads CASSFPGQGAGYTF. CDR3 bases: TGTGCCAGCAGCTTTCCGGGACAGGGCGCTGGCTACACCTTC.

This chain connects TRBV7-8 to TRBJ1-5; D not certain. Trimming removed 2 bases from V and 2 bases from J, with 4 bases in between. The germline V gene has CDR1 SGHVS and CDR2 FQNEAQ. The CDR3 loop spans 13 amino acids. CDR3 region: CASSLQGNQPQHF. The CDR3 DNA is TGTGCCAGCAGCTTACAGGGCAATCAGCCCCAGCATTTT.

This chain links TRBV12-3 or TRBV12-4 with TRBJ2-3; 7 bases match TRBD2. This CDR3 has 12 residues. V lost 6 bases, J lost 6 bases, and 3 bases stayed unmatched. The DNA of the CDR3 is TGTGCCAGCAGCCCCGGGGGGGATACGCAGTATTTT. This encodes CASSPGGDTQYF.

The chain uses TRBV7-9 and TRBJ1-5; no definite D call. This CDR3 is built from 14 residues. CDR1 and CDR2 (germline): SEHNR, FQNEAQ (reference sequence). With 6 bases removed from V and 0 bases from J, the gap between germline ends came to 9 bases. CDR3 amino acids: CASSRGNSNQPQHF. The DNA of the CDR3 is TGTGCCAGCAGTCGCGGGAATAGCAATCAGCCCCAGCATTTT.

The chain has TRBV12-3 or TRBV12-4 and TRBJ1-2; D not resolved. V was cut by 3 bases and J by 5 bases, with 10 bases left in between. The CDR3 consists of 13 residues. The CDR3, as DNA: TGTGCCAGCAGTTTGGAGGCAGGTTATGGCTACACCTTC. Translated, it gives CASSLEAGYGYTF.

This clone was picked up a small number of times. The chain couples TRBV11-2 to TRBJ2-7; 7 bases line up with TRBD1. CDR1 and CDR2 (germline): SGHAT, FQNNGV. Losses at the gene ends were 1 base for V and 4 bases for J; bases not matched to a gene: 7. The CDR3 runs to 15 residues. The CDR3 DNA is TGTGCCAGCAGCTTAGGCGACAGGGCCATTTACGAGCAGTACTTC. Its translation is CASSLGDRAIYEQYF.

The sample holds a few counts of this clone. The chain couples TRBV9 to TRBJ2-1; 9 nucleotides line up with TRBD2. J lost 10 bases, V lost 0 bases, and 8 bases had no gene match. This CDR3 has 15 residues. Germline loops: CDR1 SGDLS, CDR2 YYNGEE. CDR3: CASSVGGGLAGEQFF. The CDR3 DNA reads as TGTGCCAGCAGCGTAGGGGGCGGGCTAGCGGGAGAGCAGTTCTTC.

This chain uses TRBV4-2 with TRBJ2-4; D unclear. V gave up 1 base and J gave up 8 bases, with 15 bases separating them. This CDR3 comprises 15 residues. Per the germline V gene, CDR1 is LGHNA and CDR2 is YNFKEQ. The CDR3 loop reads CASSQAPFARDIQYF. CDR3 sequence (DNA): TGTGCCAGCAGCCAAGCCCCCTTCGCACGGGACATTCAGTACTTC.

This chain uses TRBV19 with TRBJ1-4, with 10 nucleotides matching TRBD1. Germline V CDR1 and CDR2: LNHDA, SQIVND (reference sequence). The CDR3 is made up of 16 amino acids. Trimming cost V 3 bases and J 0 bases; bases outside gene matches: 1. The CDR3 loop reads CASSIGQGATNEKLFF. DNA of the CDR3: TGTGCCAGTAGTATCGGACAGGGGGCAACTAATGAAAAACTGTTTTTT.

This clone has a handful of counts. The CDR3 protein is CAWSAGHVPTEAFF. The DNA for the CDR3 is TGTGCCTGGAGTGCGGGACACGTTCCCACTGAAGCTTTCTTT. V and J are TRBV30 and TRBJ1-1, with a weak D call TRBD1 (6 bases). CDR3 length equals 14 residues. The V end lost 1 base, the J end lost 4 bases, and 13 bases lay between the germline ends. Germline values: CDR1 GTSNPN, CDR2 SVGIG (reference sequence).

This clone showed up just once. This chain joins TRBV5-6 and TRBJ1-1, with a tentative D call TRBD1 (6 bases). V shed 4 bases and J shed 1 base, with 8 bases lying between them. Germline CDR1 is SGHDT and CDR2 is YYEEEE. This CDR3 contains 13 residues. Written as DNA, the CDR3 is TGTGCCAGCAGCCAGGACAGGAACACTGAAGCTTTCTTT. Translating it yields CASSQDRNTEAFF.

This chain links TRBV6-1 with TRBJ1-5; D gene unclear. Germline assignment: CDR1 MNHNS and CDR2 SASEGT. The CDR3 covers 16 residues. The V end was cut by 4 bases, the J end by 3 bases, with 16 bases between. The CDR3 loop is CASSVHWRTDNQPQHF. The CDR3, as DNA: TGTGCCAGCAGTGTCCACTGGAGGACGGACAATCAGCCCCAGCATTTT.

For this clone: This specimen includes other DNA sequences encoding the same CDR3. The chain uses TRBV11-2 and TRBJ1-5; TRBD1 agrees at 8 bases. CDR3 length: 14 amino acids. Germline trimming cut 3 bases from V and 7 bases from J; bases unmatched to any gene: 5. CDR1 and CDR2 (germline): SGHAT, FQNNGV. The CDR3 nucleotides read TGTGCCAGCAGCTTGACAGGGGTGGGACAGCCCCAGCATTTT. Protein: CASSLTGVGQPQHF.

The V gene is TRBV28, the J gene TRBJ1-5, with D possibly matching TRBD1 (5 bases). Trimming pared 8 bases from V and 0 bases from J, leaving 26 bases between. The germline CDR1 and CDR2 sequences are MDHEN and SYDVKM. This CDR3 region has 19 residues. CDR3 in DNA: TGTGCCAGCCTGAACGGGGGGGTCAATATACTTTATAGCAATCAGCCCCAGCATTTT. Its translation is CASLNGGVNILYSNQPQHF. The whole variable domain, filled in from reference TRBV28 and TRBJ1-5, reads DVKVTQSSRYLVKRTGEKVFLECVQDMDHENMFWYRQDPGLGLRLIYFSYDVKMKEKGDIPEGYSVSREKKERFSLILESASTNQTSMYLCASLNGGVNILYSNQPQHFGDGTRLSIL.